These 28 T cell receptor beta chains were sequenced from one sample in a study of identical twins' blood T cells. MiXCR, applied by TCRdb to the 5' RACE reads, yields one record per CDR3 protein. The table shows roughly 380,000 distinct CDR3 sequences, with more than 25% occurring only once. The sequenced sample was PBMCs. The receptors derive from a woman between 18 and 55 years old in good health.

The gene calls are TRBV27 and TRBJ1-1; maybe TRBD1 (6 bases). CDR1 MNHEY and CDR2 SMNVEV come from the germline V gene (reference sequence). Trimming took 7 bases from V and 3 from J, leaving 18 bases between them. The CDR3 loop spans 15 amino acids. The CDR3 DNA reads TGTGCCAGCAATCTCCGAGGGGGATCTGACACTGAAGCTTTCTTT. It is translated as CASNLRGGSDTEAFF.

This clonotype was counted a few times. This chain uses TRBV5-1 with TRBJ2-7; D possibly uses TRBD1 or TRBD2 (5 bases each). The germline gives CDR1 SGHRS, CDR2 YFSETQ. V lost 3 bases and J 3 bases, leaving 13 bases between the germline ends. CDR3 length equals 14 residues. The CDR3 DNA reads TGCGCCAGCAGCTCAAGGGGACGGAACTACGAGCAGTACTTC. Amino acids: CASSSRGRNYEQYF.

The chain carries TRBV6-1 and TRBJ1-2; D possibly corresponds to TRBD1 (5 bases). From germline, CDR1 is MNHNS and CDR2 SASEGT. V was cut by 7 bases and J by 0 bases, with 9 bases left in between. This CDR3 comprises 13 residues. For the CDR3, the DNA is TGTGCCAGCAATCCAGGGACTAACTATGGCTACACCTTC. This sequence encodes CASNPGTNYGYTF.

With respect to this clonotype: A much larger clone differs by one base, so this may be a read error. The J gene is TRBJ1-5, the V gene TRBV12-3 or TRBV12-4, with 7 nucleotides matching TRBD1. This CDR3 spans 12 amino acids. With V trimmed by 7 bases and J by 11 bases, 8 bases remained unmatched. The CDR3 sequence: CASTVGGQSQHF. CDR3 nucleotide sequence: TGTGCCAGCACCGTAGGGGGACAGTCCCAGCATTTT.

This chain joins TRBV21-1 and TRBJ2-5; whether TRBD2, the table's D call, matches the DNA was not checked. TRBV21-1 is an annotated pseudogene. The length of the CDR3 is 15 residues. The CDR3 coding sequence is TGTGCCAGCAGCAAAGCAGAGGGACTCCAAGAGACCCAGTACTTC. Protein: CASSKAEGLQETQYF.

The rearrangement uses TRBV6-5 and TRBJ1-5; tentative D call: TRBD1 (6 bases). In germline, CDR1 is MNHEY, CDR2 SVGAGI. Trimming shortened V by 6 bases and J by 0 bases, and 12 bases separated the two germline ends. The CDR3 is 15 residues long. For the CDR3, the DNA is TGTGCCAGCAGACGGGGGGCCTATAGCAATCAGCCCCAGCATTTT. As protein: CASRRGAYSNQPQHF.

This clonotype was seen many times. This chain connects TRBV3-1 to TRBJ1-2; D call uncertain. Trimming left V 4 bases short and J 4 bases short, with 16 bases between. There are 15 residues in the CDR3. CDR1 is LGHDT, CDR2 YNNKEL, per germline (reference sequence). The CDR3 nucleotides are TGTGCCAGCAGCCCCGCCTCGCCGGGAGTCTATGGCTACACCTTC. It is translated as CASSPASPGVYGYTF.

This clonotype showed up many times. The V gene is TRBV6-2 or TRBV6-3, the J gene TRBJ2-1; D unclear. The length of the CDR3 is 13 residues. Deletions cut 2 bases from V and 0 bases from J, with 2 bases between. Germline lookup yields CDR1 MNHEY and CDR2 SVGEGT. The CDR3 is CASSYSSYNEQFF. The CDR3 region has the DNA TGTGCCAGCAGTTACAGCTCCTACAATGAGCAGTTCTTC.

This clonotype came up a few times. An end of the junction differs from the germline gene, which may be a read error. V and J are TRBV5-1 and TRBJ2-5, with D possibly being TRBD2 (8 bases). Germline V lookup: CDR1 SGHRS, CDR2 YFSETQ. The CDR3 extends over 13 amino acids. CDR3 loop: CASSFSGTETRYF. CDR3 sequence (DNA): TGCGCCAGCAGCTTTAGCGGGACAGAGACCCGGTACTTC.

This clonotype has a handful of counts. The chain employs TRBV30 and TRBJ2-1; D is unresolved. CDR1 is GTSNPN, CDR2 SVGIG, per germline (reference sequence). Trimming cost V 1 base and J 5 bases, with 6 bases left between them. The CDR3 covers 12 residues. The CDR3 DNA reads TGTGCCTGGAGTGGGTTGGACAATGAGCAGTTCTTC. Its protein is CAWSGLDNEQFF.

There are a few counts of this clonotype. The chain has TRBV19 and TRBJ1-5; D not resolved. The V end lost 5 bases, the J end lost 3 bases, and 11 bases lay between the germline ends. The germline CDR1 and CDR2 sequences are LNHDA and SQIVND (reference sequence). There are 14 residues in the CDR3. The chain's CDR3 is CASSPDGLNQPQHF. CDR3 nucleotide sequence: TGTGCCAGTAGTCCCGACGGACTCAATCAGCCCCAGCATTTT.

The genes are TRBV7-9 and TRBJ2-3; no definite D call. The V and J ends lost 2 bases and 0 bases respectively, with 18 bases between them. The germline V gene has CDR1 SEHNR and CDR2 FQNEAQ (reference sequence). There are 18 residues in the CDR3. CDR3 loop: CASSLLVKRPPSTDTQYF. The CDR3 nucleotides are TGTGCCAGCAGCTTATTGGTTAAACGTCCCCCTAGCACAGATACGCAGTATTTT.

This clonotype was observed a handful of times. The CDR3 loop reads CASRDGLAGLSYNEQFF. The CDR3 DNA reads TGTGCCAGCAGAGATGGACTAGCGGGACTCTCCTACAATGAGCAGTTCTTC. This chain connects TRBV6-5 to TRBJ2-1, with TRBD2 matching 12 bases. V shed 6 bases, J shed 0 bases, and the junction held 6 bases outside the gene matches. Germline assignment: CDR1 MNHEY and CDR2 SVGAGI. CDR3 length: 17 amino acids.

The V and J genes are TRBV5-6 and TRBJ1-4, with D perhaps TRBD1 (6 bases). Trimming stripped 4 bases from V and 1 base from J, with 11 bases between. Looked up from germline, CDR1 is SGHDT and CDR2 is YYEEEE. The CDR3 totals 15 residues. The CDR3 loop reads CASSQTGITNEKLFF. In nucleotides, the CDR3 is TGTGCCAGCAGCCAGACAGGAATAACTAATGAAAAACTGTTTTTT. The entire variable domain, with the rest obtained from reference TRBV5-6 and TRBJ1-4, is as follows: DAGVTQSPTHLIKTRGQQVTLRCSPKSGHDTVSWYQQALGQGPQFIFQYYEEEERQRGNFPDRFSGHQFPNYSSELNVNALLLGDSALYLCASSQTGITNEKLFFGSGTQLSVL.

This clonotype was picked up a small number of times. The chain joins TRBV29-1 to TRBJ1-1, with D unclear. CDR3 length equals 12 residues. Trimming removed 5 bases from V and 1 base from J, with 8 bases in between. Germline values: CDR1 SQVTM, CDR2 ANQGSEA. The CDR3 nucleotides read TGCAGCGTTAAGGGTCCGAACACTGAAGCTTTCTTT. Translation: CSVKGPNTEAFF.

This chain joins TRBV6-5 and TRBJ2-2, with unresolved D. V was shortened by 3 bases and J by 2 bases, with 4 bases between the two germline ends. The length of the CDR3 is 13 residues. Per germline, CDR1 MNHEY and CDR2 SVGAGI. The CDR3 DNA reads TGTGCCAGCAGTTATACAAACACCGGGGAGCTGTTTTTT. It is translated as CASSYTNTGELFF.

The chain uses TRBV28 and TRBJ2-3; tentative D call: TRBD2 (6 bases). The germline V gene has CDR1 MDHEN and CDR2 SYDVKM. The CDR3 loop spans 14 amino acids. V was cut by 5 bases and J by 5 bases, with 14 bases left in between. CDR3 region: CASSEREPLDTQYF. The CDR3 DNA sequence: TGTGCCAGCAGTGAACGGGAGCCCCTAGATACGCAGTATTTT.

The sample holds one count of this clonotype. This rearrangement joins TRBV5-1 to TRBJ1-1; D perhaps matches TRBD1 (5 bases). This CDR3 comprises 16 residues. Germline V CDR1 and CDR2: SGHRS, YFSETQ. Trimming removed 0 bases from V and 0 bases from J, with 12 bases in between. CDR3 in DNA: TGCGCCAGCAGCTTGGCGCAGGGTGACCTGAACACTGAAGCTTTCTTT. It translates to CASSLAQGDLNTEAFF.

This clonotype turned up a few times. This rearrangement joins TRBV24-1 to TRBJ2-3, with D possibly being TRBD2 (5 bases). Germline CDR1 and CDR2: KGHDR and SFDVKD. This CDR3 spans 15 amino acids. V was shortened by 1 base and J by 11 bases, with 18 bases between the two germline ends. CDR3 sequence: CATSDFRGRNSWQYF. For the CDR3, the DNA is TGTGCCACCAGTGATTTTCGGGGTCGCAACTCATGGCAGTATTTT.

This clonotype turned up a few times. V gene TRBV7-9 combines with J gene TRBJ1-1; 8 positions match TRBD1. After removal of 5 bases from V and 4 bases from J, the junction contained 15 bases not matched to a gene. Germline V gene lookup returns CDR1 SEHNR and CDR2 FQNEAQ (reference sequence). The CDR3 length is 17 residues. CDR3 amino acids: CASSQGQGYRVGTEAFF. The DNA of the CDR3 is TGTGCCAGCAGCCAAGGACAGGGTTATCGGGTGGGCACTGAAGCTTTCTTT. The full variable domain, with the rest looked up from reference TRBV7-9 and TRBJ1-1, is DTGVSQNPRHKITKRGQNVTFRCDPISEHNRLYWYRQTLGQGPEFLTYFQNEAQLEKSRLLSDRFSAERPKGSFSTLEIQRTEQGDSAMYLCASSQGQGYRVGTEAFFGQGTRLTVV.

The sample holds one count of this clonotype. Germline and junction disagree at one end, which may indicate a read error. The chain is built from TRBV15 and TRBJ1-5; no firm D call. Germline loops: CDR1 LNHNV, CDR2 YYDKDF (reference sequence). The CDR3 extends over 13 amino acids. The CDR3 loop is CATTRDMDQPQHF. CDR3 bases: TGTGCCACCACCAGAGACATGGATCAGCCCCAGCATTTT.

The rearrangement joins TRBV29-1 to TRBJ1-1; a weak D match, TRBD1 (6 bases). The CDR3 consists of 12 residues. Germline V gives CDR1 SQVTM, CDR2 ANQGSEA. Trimming took off 6 bases at V and 11 bases at J, with 19 bases between the two ends. The CDR3 sequence is CSVGGTLGKAFF. Written as DNA, the CDR3 is TGCAGCGTCGGCGGGACACTCGGAAAGGCTTTCTTT.

V is TRBV29-1 and J is TRBJ2-7; D gene ambiguous. Trimming left V 5 bases short and J 0 bases short, with 11 bases between. Per germline, CDR1 SQVTM and CDR2 ANQGSEA. The CDR3 has 13 residues. The CDR3 here is CSVFASSSYEQYF. The CDR3 region has the DNA TGCAGCGTTTTTGCGTCTAGCTCCTACGAGCAGTACTTC.

This chain links TRBV12-5 with TRBJ2-1; possibly TRBD1 or TRBD2 for D (5 bases each). This CDR3 contains 18 residues. V gave up 3 bases and J gave up 2 bases, with 20 bases separating them. The germline V gene has CDR1 LGHNT and CDR2 FRNRAP. In nucleotides, the CDR3 is TGTGCTAGTGGTTTAGACAGTGTAGGAGGTGACCCCTACAATGAGCAGTTCTTC. Its translation is CASGLDSVGGDPYNEQFF.

The CDR3 protein is CASSEDHAYEQYF. Written as DNA, the CDR3 is TGTGCCAGCAGTGAAGATCATGCCTACGAGCAGTACTTC. The rearrangement joins TRBV6-1 to TRBJ2-7, with D unclear. V was trimmed by 1 base and J by 2 bases, leaving 6 bases between them. CDR1 is MNHNS, CDR2 SASEGT, per germline. The CDR3 is 13 amino acids.

This clonotype came up a few times. The chain is built from TRBV11-2 and TRBJ1-1, with 8 bases aligning to TRBD1. This CDR3 has 15 residues. In germline, CDR1 is SGHAT, CDR2 FQNNGV. The V and J ends lost 6 bases and 1 base, in that order; junction bases with no gene match: 7. The CDR3 loop is CASRKKDRANTEAFF. As DNA, the CDR3 is TGTGCCAGCAGGAAAAAGGACAGGGCGAACACTGAAGCTTTCTTT.

This clonotype was seen a few times. The chain couples TRBV14 to TRBJ1-2; no clear D. Germline values: CDR1 SGHDN, CDR2 FVKESK. Between the trimmed V and J ends, which lost 0 bases and 9 bases, there was a span of 14 bases. This CDR3 has 14 amino acids. The CDR3 DNA follows: TGTGCCAGCAGCCAAGACAGTCGGTCGTCTCGCTACACCTTC. This translates into CASSQDSRSSRYTF.

The sample holds a few counts of this clonotype. The V and J genes are TRBV2 and TRBJ1-5; D is uncertain. V lost 7 bases to trimming and J lost 3 bases, with 13 bases between them. The CDR3 runs 14 residues. Germline V lookup: CDR1 SNHLY, CDR2 FYNNEI. CDR3 sequence (DNA): TGTGCCAGCACCCGATCCAGTTCCAATCAGCCCCAGCATTTT. As protein: CASTRSSSNQPQHF.